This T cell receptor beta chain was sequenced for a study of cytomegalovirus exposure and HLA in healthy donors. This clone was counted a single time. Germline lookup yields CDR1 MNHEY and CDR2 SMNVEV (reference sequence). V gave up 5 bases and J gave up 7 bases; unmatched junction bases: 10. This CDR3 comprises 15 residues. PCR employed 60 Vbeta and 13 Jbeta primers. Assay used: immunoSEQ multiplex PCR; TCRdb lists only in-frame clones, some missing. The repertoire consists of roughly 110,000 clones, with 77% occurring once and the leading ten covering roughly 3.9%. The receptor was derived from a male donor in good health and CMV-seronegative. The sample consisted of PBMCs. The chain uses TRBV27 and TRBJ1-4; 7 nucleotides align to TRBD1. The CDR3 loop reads CASSRQGQIFEKLFF. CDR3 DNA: TGTGCCAGCAGTCGACAGGGTCAGATTTTTGAAAAACTGTTTTTT.